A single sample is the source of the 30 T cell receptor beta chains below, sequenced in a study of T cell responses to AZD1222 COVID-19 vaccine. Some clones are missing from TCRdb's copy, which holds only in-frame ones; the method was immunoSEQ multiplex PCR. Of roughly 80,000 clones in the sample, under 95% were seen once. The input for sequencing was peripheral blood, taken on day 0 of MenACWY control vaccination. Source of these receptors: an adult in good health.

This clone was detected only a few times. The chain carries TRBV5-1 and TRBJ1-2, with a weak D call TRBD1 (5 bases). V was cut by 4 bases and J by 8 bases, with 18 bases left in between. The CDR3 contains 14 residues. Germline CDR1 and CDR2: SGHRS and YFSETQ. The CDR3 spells CASSLDLLGDGYTF. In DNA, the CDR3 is TGCGCCAGCAGCCTGGACCTCCTGGGGGACGGCTACACCTTC.

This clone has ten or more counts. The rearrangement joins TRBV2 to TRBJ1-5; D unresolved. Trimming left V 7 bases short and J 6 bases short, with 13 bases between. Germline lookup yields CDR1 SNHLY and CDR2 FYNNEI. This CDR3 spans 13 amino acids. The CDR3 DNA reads TGTGCCAGCACCTGGGGAGGGCTTCAGCCCCAGCATTTT. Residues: CASTWGGLQPQHF.

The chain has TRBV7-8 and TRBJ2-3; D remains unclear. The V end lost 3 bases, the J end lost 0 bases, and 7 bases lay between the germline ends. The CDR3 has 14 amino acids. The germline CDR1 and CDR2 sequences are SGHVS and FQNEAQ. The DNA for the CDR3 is TGTGCCAGCAGCTTTACGAGAAGCACAGATACGCAGTATTTT. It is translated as CASSFTRSTDTQYF.

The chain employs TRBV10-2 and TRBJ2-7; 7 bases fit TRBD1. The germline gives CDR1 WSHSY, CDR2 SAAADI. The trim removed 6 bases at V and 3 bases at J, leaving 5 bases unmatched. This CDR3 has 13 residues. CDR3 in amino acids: CASRGQLVYEQYF. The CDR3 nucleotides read TGCGCCAGCAGGGGACAGCTGGTCTACGAGCAGTACTTC.

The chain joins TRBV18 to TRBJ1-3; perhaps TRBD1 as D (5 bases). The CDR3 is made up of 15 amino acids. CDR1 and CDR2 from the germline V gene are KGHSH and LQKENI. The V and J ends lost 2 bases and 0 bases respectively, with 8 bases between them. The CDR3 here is CASSPGTVSGNTIYF. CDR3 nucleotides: TGTGCCAGCTCACCAGGGACGGTCTCTGGAAACACCATATATTTT.

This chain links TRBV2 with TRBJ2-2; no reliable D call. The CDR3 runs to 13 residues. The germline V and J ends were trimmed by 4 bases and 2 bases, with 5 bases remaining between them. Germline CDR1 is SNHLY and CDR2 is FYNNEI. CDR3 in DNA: TGTGCCAGCAGTGGCGTAAACACCGGGGAGCTGTTTTTT. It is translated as CASSGVNTGELFF.

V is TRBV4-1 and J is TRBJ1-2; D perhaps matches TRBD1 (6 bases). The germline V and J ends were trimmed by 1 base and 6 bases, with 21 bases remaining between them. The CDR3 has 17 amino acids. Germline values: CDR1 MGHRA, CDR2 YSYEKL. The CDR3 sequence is CASSQAPGGNRGDGYTF. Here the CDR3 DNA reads TGCGCCAGCAGCCAAGCCCCGGGGGGCAACCGGGGTGATGGCTACACCTTC.

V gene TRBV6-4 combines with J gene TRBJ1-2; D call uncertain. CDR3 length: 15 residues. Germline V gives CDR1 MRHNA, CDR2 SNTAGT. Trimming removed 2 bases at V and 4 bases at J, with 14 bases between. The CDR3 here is CASSDGPKGSYGYTF. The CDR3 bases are TGTGCCAGCAGTGACGGCCCCAAGGGAAGCTATGGCTACACCTTC.

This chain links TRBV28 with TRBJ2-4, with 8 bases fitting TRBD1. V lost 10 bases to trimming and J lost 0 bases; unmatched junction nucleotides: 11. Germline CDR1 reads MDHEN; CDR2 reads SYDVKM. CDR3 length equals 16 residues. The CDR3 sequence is CAIPGQDYVAKNIQYF. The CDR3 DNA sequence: TGTGCCATCCCGGGACAGGATTACGTAGCCAAAAACATTCAGTACTTC.

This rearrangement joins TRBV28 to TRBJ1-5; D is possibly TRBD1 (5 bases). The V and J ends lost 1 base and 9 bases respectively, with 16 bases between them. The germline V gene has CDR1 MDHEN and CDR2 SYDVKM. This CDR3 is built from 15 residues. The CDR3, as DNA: TGTGCCAGCAGTTTATATCAGGGACCCACTGGGCCCCAGCATTTT. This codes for CASSLYQGPTGPQHF.

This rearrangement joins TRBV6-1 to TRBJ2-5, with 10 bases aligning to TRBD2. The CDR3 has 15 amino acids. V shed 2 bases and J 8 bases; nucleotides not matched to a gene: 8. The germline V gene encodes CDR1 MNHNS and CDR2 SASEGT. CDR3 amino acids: CASSESVSGRSTQYF. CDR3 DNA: TGTGCCAGCAGTGAATCTGTTAGCGGGAGGAGTACCCAGTACTTC.

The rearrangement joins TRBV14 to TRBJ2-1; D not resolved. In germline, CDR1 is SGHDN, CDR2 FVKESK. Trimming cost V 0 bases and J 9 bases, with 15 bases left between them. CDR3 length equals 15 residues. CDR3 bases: TGTGCCAGCAGCCAAGATCCCGCAGGAAAGGGTGAGCAGTTCTTC. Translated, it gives CASSQDPAGKGEQFF. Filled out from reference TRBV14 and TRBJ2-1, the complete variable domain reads EAGVTQFPSHSVIEKGQTVTLRCDPISGHDNLYWYRRVMGKEIKFLLHFVKESKQDESGMPNNRFLAERTGGTYSTLKVQPAELEDSGVYFCASSQDPAGKGEQFFGPGTRLTVL.

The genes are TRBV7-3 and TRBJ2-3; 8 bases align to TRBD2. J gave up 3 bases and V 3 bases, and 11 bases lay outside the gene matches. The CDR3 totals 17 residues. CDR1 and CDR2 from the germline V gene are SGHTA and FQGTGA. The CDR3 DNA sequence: TGTGCCAGCAGCTTCCCTGAAGCGGGAGTAGGAACAGATACGCAGTATTTT. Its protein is CASSFPEAGVGTDTQYF.

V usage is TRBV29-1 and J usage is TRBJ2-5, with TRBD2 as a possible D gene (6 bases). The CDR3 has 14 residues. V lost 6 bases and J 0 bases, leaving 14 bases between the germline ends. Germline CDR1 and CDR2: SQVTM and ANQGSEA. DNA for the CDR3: TGCAGCGTGCCCCGGGAGCAGTACCAAGAGACCCAGTACTTC. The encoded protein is CSVPREQYQETQYF.

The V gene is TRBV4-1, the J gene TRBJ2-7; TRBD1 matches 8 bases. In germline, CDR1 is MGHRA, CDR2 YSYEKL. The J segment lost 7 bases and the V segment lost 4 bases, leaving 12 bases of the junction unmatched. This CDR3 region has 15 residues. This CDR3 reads CASSPQGDRPGEQYF. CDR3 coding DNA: TGCGCCAGCAGCCCCCAAGGGGACAGGCCCGGGGAGCAGTACTTC.

CDR3 protein: CASSDLHSGTEAFF. In DNA, the CDR3 is TGCGCCAGCAGTGATCTTCATAGTGGTACTGAAGCTTTCTTT. The rearrangement uses TRBV10-2 and TRBJ1-1; D not certain. Germline values: CDR1 WSHSY, CDR2 SAAADI. Trimming took off 3 bases at V and 5 bases at J, with 13 bases between the two ends. The CDR3 loop spans 14 amino acids.

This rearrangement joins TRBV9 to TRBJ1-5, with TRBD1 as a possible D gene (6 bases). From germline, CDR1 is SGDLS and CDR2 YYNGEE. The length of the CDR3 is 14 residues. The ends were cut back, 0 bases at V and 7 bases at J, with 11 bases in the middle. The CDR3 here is CASSVEGGVQPQHF. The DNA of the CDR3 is TGTGCCAGCAGCGTAGAGGGGGGCGTACAGCCCCAGCATTTT.

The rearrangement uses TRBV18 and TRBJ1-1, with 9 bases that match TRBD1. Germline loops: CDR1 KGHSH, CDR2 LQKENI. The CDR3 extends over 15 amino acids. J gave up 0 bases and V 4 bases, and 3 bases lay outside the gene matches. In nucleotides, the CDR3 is TGTGCCAGCTCACGCCGGACAGGGGTGAACACTGAAGCTTTCTTT. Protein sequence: CASSRRTGVNTEAFF.

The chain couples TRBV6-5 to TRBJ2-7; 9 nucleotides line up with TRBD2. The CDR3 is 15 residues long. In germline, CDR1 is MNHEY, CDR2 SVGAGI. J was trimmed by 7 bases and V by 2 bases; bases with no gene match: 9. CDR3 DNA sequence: TGTGCCAGCAGTTACGAGGCGGGAGGGCCGAGGGAGCAGTACTTC. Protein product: CASSYEAGGPREQYF.

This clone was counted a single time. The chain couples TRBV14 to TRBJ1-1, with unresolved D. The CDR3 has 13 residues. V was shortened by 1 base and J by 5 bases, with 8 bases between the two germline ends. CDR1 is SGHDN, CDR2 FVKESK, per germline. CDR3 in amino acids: CASSQGFRTEAFF. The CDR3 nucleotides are TGTGCCAGCAGCCAAGGGTTTAGGACTGAAGCTTTCTTT.

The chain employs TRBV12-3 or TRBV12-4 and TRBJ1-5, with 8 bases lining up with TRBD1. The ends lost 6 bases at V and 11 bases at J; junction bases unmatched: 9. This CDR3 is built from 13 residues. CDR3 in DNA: TGTGCCAGCAGCTCTCTAATACAGGGGGCCCAGCATTTT. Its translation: CASSSLIQGAQHF.

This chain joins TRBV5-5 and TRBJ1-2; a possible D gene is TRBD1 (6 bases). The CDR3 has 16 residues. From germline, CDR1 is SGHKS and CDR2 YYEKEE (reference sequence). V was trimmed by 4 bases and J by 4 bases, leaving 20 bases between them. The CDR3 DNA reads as TGTGCCAGCAGCCCGCCGGACAGTGTCTCCGTCTATGGCTACACCTTC. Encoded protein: CASSPPDSVSVYGYTF.

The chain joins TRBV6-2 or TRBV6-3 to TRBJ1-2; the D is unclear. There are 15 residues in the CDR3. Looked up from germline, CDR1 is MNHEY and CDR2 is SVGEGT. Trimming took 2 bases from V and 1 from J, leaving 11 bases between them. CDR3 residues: CASSYPGRFNYGYTF. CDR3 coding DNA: TGTGCCAGCAGTTACCCGGGAAGATTTAACTATGGCTACACCTTC.

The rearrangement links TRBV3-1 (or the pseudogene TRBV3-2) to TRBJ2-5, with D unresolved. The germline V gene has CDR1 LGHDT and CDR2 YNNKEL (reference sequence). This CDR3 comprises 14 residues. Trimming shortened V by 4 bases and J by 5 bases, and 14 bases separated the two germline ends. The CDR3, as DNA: TGTGCCAGCAGCCTAAAGCGAGATCAGGAGACCCAGTACTTC. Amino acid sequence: CASSLKRDQETQYF.

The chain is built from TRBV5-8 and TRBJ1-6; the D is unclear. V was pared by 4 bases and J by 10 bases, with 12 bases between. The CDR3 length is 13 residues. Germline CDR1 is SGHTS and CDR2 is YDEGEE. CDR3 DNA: TGTGCCAGCAGCCAAGAAATGAGATCACCCCTCCACTTT. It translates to CASSQEMRSPLHF. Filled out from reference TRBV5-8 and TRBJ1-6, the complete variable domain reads EAGVTQSPTHLIKTRGQQATLRCSPISGHTSVYWYQQALGLGLQFLLWYDEGEERNRGNFPPRFSGRQFPNYSSELNVNALELEDSALYLCASSQEMRSPLHFGNGTRLTVT.

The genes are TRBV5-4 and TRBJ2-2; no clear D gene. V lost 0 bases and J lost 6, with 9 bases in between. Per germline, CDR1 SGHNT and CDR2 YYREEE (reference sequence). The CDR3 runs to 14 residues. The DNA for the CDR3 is TGTGCCAGCAGCTTGGGGGCCGCCGCCGGGGAGCTGTTTTTT. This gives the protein CASSLGAAAGELFF.

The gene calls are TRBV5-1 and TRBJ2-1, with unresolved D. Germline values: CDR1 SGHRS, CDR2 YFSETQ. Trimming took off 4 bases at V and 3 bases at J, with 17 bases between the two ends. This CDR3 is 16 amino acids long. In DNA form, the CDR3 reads TGCGCCAGCAGCGGAACCCTCCGTACTGGCTACAATGAGCAGTTCTTC. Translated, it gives CASSGTLRTGYNEQFF.

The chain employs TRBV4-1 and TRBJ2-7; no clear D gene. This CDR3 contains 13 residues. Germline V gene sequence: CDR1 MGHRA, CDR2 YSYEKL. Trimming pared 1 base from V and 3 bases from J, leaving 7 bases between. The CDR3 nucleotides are TGCGCCAGCAGCCAAGCTCTGAACTACGAGCAGTACTTC. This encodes CASSQALNYEQYF.

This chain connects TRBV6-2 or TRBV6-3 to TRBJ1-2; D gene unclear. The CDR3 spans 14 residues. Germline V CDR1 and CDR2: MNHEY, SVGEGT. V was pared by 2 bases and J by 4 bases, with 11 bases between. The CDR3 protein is CASSYPDGLYGYTF. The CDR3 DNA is TGTGCCAGCAGTTACCCGGACGGACTCTATGGCTACACCTTC.

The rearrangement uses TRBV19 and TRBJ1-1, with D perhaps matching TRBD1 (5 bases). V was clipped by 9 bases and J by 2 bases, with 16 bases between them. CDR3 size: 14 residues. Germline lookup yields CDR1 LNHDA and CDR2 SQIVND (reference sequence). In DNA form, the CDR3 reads TGTGCCAGCCGGGGCGGTCGGAGAAACACTGAAGCTTTCTTT. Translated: CASRGGRRNTEAFF.